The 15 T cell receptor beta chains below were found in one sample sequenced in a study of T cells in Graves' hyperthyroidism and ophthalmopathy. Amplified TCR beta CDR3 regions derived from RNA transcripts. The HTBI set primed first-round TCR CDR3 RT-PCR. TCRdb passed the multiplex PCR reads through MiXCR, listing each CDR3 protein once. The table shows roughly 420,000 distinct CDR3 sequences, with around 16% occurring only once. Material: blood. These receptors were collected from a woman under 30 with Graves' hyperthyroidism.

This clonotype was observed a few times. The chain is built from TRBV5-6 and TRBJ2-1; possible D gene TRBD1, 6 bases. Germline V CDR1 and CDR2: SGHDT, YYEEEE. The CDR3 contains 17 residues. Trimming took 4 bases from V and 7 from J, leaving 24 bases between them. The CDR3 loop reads CASSPGVRGRVGNEQFF. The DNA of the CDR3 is TGTGCCAGCAGCCCAGGGGTTAGGGGGAGAGTAGGAAATGAGCAGTTCTTC. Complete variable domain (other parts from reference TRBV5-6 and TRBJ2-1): DAGVTQSPTHLIKTRGQQVTLRCSPKSGHDTVSWYQQALGQGPQFIFQYYEEEERQRGNFPDRFSGHQFPNYSSELNVNALLLGDSALYLCASSPGVRGRVGNEQFFGPGTRLTVL.

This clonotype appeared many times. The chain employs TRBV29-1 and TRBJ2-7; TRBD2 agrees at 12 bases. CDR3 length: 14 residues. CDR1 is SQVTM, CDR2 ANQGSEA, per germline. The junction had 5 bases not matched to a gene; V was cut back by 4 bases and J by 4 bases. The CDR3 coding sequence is TGCAGCGTTGCTCAACTAGCGGGGGGTTACGAGCAGTACTTC. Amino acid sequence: CSVAQLAGGYEQYF.

The CDR3 here is CASSLLDRDGYTF. DNA for the CDR3: TGTGCCAGCAGCTTACTCGACAGGGACGGCTACACCTTC. V gene TRBV11-2 combines with J gene TRBJ1-2; 7 bases align to TRBD1. This CDR3 spans 13 amino acids. The V and J ends lost 2 bases and 8 bases, in that order; junction bases with no gene match: 5. In germline, CDR1 is SGHAT, CDR2 FQNNGV. The variable domain in full, completed from reference TRBV11-2 and TRBJ1-2, reads EAGVAQSPRYKIIEKRQSVAFWCNPISGHATLYWYQQILGQGPKLLIQFQNNGVVDDSQLPKDRFSAERLKGVDSTLKIQPAKLEDSAVYLCASSLLDRDGYTFGSGTRLTVV.

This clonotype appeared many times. For the CDR3, the DNA is TGTGCCACCAGCGATCCGGGACAGGAGGCCACAGATACGCAGTATTTT. Its translation is CATSDPGQEATDTQYF. V and J are TRBV15 and TRBJ2-3; 8 bases agree with TRBD1. With V trimmed by 5 bases and J by 2 bases, 9 bases remained unmatched. Germline CDR1 reads LNHNV; CDR2 reads YYDKDF (reference sequence). The CDR3 covers 16 residues.

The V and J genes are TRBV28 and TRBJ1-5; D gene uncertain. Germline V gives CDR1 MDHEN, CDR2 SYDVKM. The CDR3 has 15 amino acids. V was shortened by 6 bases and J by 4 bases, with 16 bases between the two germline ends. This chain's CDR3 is CASSLEYGRNQPQHF. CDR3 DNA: TGTGCCAGCAGCTTAGAATATGGGAGAAATCAGCCCCAGCATTTT.

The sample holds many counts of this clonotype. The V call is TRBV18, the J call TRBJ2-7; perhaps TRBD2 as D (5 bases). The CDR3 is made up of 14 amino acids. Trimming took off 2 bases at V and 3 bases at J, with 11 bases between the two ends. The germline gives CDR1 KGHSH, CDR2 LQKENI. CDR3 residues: CASSPRGISYEQYF. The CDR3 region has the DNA TGTGCCAGCTCACCAAGAGGGATCAGCTACGAGCAGTACTTC.

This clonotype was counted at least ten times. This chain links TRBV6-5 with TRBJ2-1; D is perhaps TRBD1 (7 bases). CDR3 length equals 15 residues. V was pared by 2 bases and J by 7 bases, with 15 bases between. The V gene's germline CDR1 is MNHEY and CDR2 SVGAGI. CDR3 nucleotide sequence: TGTGCCAGCAGTTACGCGGCAGGGGGGATAAATGAGCAGTTCTTC. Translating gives CASSYAAGGINEQFF.

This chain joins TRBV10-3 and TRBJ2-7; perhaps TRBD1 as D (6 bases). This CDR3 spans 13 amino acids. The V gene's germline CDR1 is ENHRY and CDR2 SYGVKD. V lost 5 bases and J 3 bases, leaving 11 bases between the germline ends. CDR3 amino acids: CAISIQGFYEQYF. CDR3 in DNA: TGTGCCATCAGTATCCAGGGGTTCTACGAGCAGTACTTC.

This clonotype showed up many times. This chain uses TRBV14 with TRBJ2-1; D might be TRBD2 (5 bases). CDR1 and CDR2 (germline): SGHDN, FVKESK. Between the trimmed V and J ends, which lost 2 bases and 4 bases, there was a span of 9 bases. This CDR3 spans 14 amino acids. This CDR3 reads CASSQRSGYNEQFF. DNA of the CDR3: TGTGCCAGCAGCCAAAGGAGCGGTTACAATGAGCAGTTCTTC.

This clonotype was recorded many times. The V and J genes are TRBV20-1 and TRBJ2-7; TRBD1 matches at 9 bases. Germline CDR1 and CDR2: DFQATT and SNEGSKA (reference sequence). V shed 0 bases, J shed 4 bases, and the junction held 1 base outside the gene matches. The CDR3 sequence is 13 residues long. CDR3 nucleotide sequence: TGCAGTGCTAGAGATGGGACAGGGTACGAGCAGTACTTC. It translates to CSARDGTGYEQYF.

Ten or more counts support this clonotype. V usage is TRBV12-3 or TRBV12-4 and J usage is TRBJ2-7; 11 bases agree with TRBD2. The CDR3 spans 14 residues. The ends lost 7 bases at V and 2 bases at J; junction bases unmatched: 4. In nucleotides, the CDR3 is TGTGCCAGCACGCTTAGCGGGAGGGCCTACGAGCAGTACTTC. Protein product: CASTLSGRAYEQYF.

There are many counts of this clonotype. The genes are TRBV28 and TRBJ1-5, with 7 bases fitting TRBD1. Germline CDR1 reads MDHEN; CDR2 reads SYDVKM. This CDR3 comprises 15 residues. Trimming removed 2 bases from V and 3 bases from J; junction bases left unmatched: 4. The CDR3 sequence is CASSLPRGINQPQHF. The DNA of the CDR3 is TGTGCCAGCAGTTTACCCAGGGGGATCAATCAGCCCCAGCATTTT.

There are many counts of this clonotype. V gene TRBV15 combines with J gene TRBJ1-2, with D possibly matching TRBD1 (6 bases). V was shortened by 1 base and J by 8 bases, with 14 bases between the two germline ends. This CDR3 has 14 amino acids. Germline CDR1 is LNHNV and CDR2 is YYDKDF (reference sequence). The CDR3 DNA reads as TGTGCCACCAGCAGAGGGGGGGCAGGGGACGGCTACACCTTC. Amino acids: CATSRGGAGDGYTF.

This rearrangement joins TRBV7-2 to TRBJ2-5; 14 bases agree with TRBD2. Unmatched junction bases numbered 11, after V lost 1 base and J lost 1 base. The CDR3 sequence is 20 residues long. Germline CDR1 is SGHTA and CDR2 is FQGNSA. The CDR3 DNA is TGTGCCAGCAGCTTAGTGCCCCCGGGACTAGCGGGAGTGTCCCAAGAGACCCAGTACTTC. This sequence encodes CASSLVPPGLAGVSQETQYF.

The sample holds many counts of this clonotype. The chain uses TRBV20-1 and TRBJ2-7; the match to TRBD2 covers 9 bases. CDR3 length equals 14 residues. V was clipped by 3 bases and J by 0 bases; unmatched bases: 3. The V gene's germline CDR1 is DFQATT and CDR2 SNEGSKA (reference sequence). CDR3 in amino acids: CSARGGGGSYEQYF. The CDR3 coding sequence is TGCAGTGCTAGGGGCGGGGGGGGCTCCTACGAGCAGTACTTC.